The 17 T cell receptor beta chains reported below all come from one sample, sequenced in a study of blood T cell repertoires in COVID-19. The protocol was immunoSEQ multiplex PCR, while the TCRdb copy is restricted to in-frame clones and leaves out a portion. The repertoire holds approximately 240,000 clones, with around 85% as singletons. The sequencing input was peripheral blood. These receptors originate from a middle-aged woman with active or convalescent COVID-19.

CDR3 amino acids: CASSSGDRVNYGYTF. The DNA for the CDR3 is TGCGCCAGCAGCTCAGGGGACAGGGTTAACTATGGCTACACCTTC. The chain recombines TRBV5-1 with TRBJ1-2; 9 bases agree with TRBD1. The germline CDR1 and CDR2 sequences are SGHRS and YFSETQ. This CDR3 is 15 amino acids long. With 3 bases clipped from V and 1 base from J, the junction kept 4 bases outside the gene matches.

J is TRBJ2-2 and V is TRBV6-4; 7 positions agree with TRBD1. The V and J ends lost 5 bases and 5 bases, in that order; junction bases with no gene match: 5. Germline V gives CDR1 MRHNA, CDR2 SNTAGT. This CDR3 region has 14 residues. The CDR3 sequence is CASSWEQGTGELFF. The CDR3 DNA follows: TGTGCCAGCAGTTGGGAACAGGGGACCGGGGAGCTGTTTTTT.

CDR3: CASSQDRVENSPLHF. The CDR3 DNA is TGCGCCAGCAGCCAAGATCGGGTAGAGAATTCACCCCTCCACTTT. The chain has TRBV4-1 and TRBJ1-6, with D unresolved. From germline, CDR1 is MGHRA and CDR2 YSYEKL. The CDR3 spans 15 residues. Trimming stripped 0 bases from V and 7 bases from J, with 10 bases between.

V and J are TRBV7-9 and TRBJ1-2, with a possible D match to TRBD1 (6 bases). The V end lost 1 base, the J end lost 7 bases, and 10 bases lay between the germline ends. Germline values: CDR1 SEHNR, CDR2 FQNEAQ (reference sequence). The CDR3 loop spans 13 amino acids. The CDR3 loop reads CASSLGAGAGYTF. CDR3 sequence (DNA): TGTGCCAGCAGCTTAGGGGCAGGGGCTGGCTACACCTTC.

The V gene is TRBV5-4, the J gene TRBJ1-1; the match to TRBD1 covers 8 bases. Per germline, CDR1 SGHNT and CDR2 YYREEE (reference sequence). The CDR3 loop spans 17 amino acids. J lost 1 base, V lost 2 bases, and 10 bases had no gene match. The CDR3 DNA is TGTGCCAGCAGCTTAGGACAGGGAGGTTACGGGAACACTGAAGCTTTCTTT. Translation: CASSLGQGGYGNTEAFF.

The chain links TRBV19 to TRBJ1-1, with D possibly matching TRBD1 (6 bases). Germline lookup yields CDR1 LNHDA and CDR2 SQIVND (reference sequence). The ends were cut back, 2 bases at V and 3 bases at J, with 7 bases in the middle. The CDR3 is made up of 13 amino acids. CDR3 nucleotide sequence: TGTGCCAGTAGTATACAGGGGTACACTGAAGCTTTCTTT. Translated: CASSIQGYTEAFF.

The chain uses TRBV27 and TRBJ1-4; TRBD1 aligns across 8 bases. CDR1 MNHEY and CDR2 SMNVEV come from the germline V gene (reference sequence). The trim removed 0 bases at V and 7 bases at J, leaving 1 base unmatched. The CDR3 runs 14 residues. The CDR3 DNA sequence: TGTGCCAGCAGTTTATCCGACAGGGGTGAAAAACTGTTTTTT. It yields the protein CASSLSDRGEKLFF. The variable domain in full, with the rest retrieved from reference TRBV27 and TRBJ1-4, is EAQVTQNPRYLITVTGKKLTVTCSQNMNHEYMSWYRQDPGLGLRQIYYSMNVEVTDKGDVPEGYKVSRKEKRNFPLILESPSPNQTSLYFCASSLSDRGEKLFFGSGTQLSVL.

The chain carries TRBV9 and TRBJ1-2, with 7 bases matching TRBD1. The CDR3 is made up of 17 amino acids. V lost 5 bases to trimming and J lost 6 bases; unmatched junction nucleotides: 19. CDR1 and CDR2 (germline): SGDLS, YYNGEE. CDR3 region: CASSLPRTGRFWDGYTF. DNA of the CDR3: TGTGCCAGCAGTCTGCCGCGGACAGGACGTTTTTGGGATGGCTACACCTTC.

This chain connects TRBV5-6 to TRBJ1-1, with D unresolved. The CDR3 spans 14 residues. V lost 4 bases and J 0 bases, leaving 10 bases between the germline ends. CDR1 and CDR2 from the germline V gene are SGHDT and YYEEEE. This CDR3 is CASSPLYMNTEAFF. The CDR3 region has the DNA TGTGCCAGCAGCCCCCTTTATATGAACACTGAAGCTTTCTTT.

The rearrangement uses TRBV30 and TRBJ2-2; D gene unclear. The CDR3 spans 14 residues. V was trimmed by 2 bases and J by 1 base, leaving 8 bases between them. Germline CDR1 GTSNPN, CDR2 SVGIG (reference sequence). CDR3 region: CAWSSTLNTGELFF. The DNA of the CDR3 is TGTGCCTGGAGTTCAACTTTGAACACCGGGGAGCTGTTTTTT.

The chain carries TRBV12-3 or TRBV12-4 and TRBJ1-1, with no clear D. The CDR3 totals 13 residues. V was clipped by 6 bases and J by 6 bases, with 14 bases between them. CDR3 sequence (DNA): TGTGCCAGCAGCCCCGGGTCACATCCTGAAGCTTTCTTT. Its protein is CASSPGSHPEAFF.

This chain uses TRBV27 with TRBJ1-2; 7 bases are a match to TRBD1. Trimming took 3 bases from V and 1 from J; bases not matched to a gene: 8. The CDR3 covers 16 residues. Germline V CDR1 and CDR2: MNHEY, SMNVEV (reference sequence). CDR3 sequence (DNA): TGTGCCAGCAGTTTGTACCGGGACAGCTATAACTATGGCTACACCTTC. As protein: CASSLYRDSYNYGYTF.

The chain uses TRBV28 and TRBJ2-2, with 7 bases that match TRBD2. V lost 3 bases to trimming and J lost 5 bases; unmatched junction nucleotides: 9. Germline V CDR1 and CDR2: MDHEN, SYDVKM. The CDR3 totals 16 residues. The CDR3 nucleotides are TGTGCCAGCAGTTTGGCCGGGACTATCAAAACCGGGGAGCTGTTTTTT. Translation gives CASSLAGTIKTGELFF.

V gene TRBV9 combines with J gene TRBJ1-2, with TRBD1 matching over 9 bases. Germline CDR1 reads SGDLS; CDR2 reads YYNGEE. CDR3 length: 14 amino acids. V was clipped by 3 bases and J by 10 bases; unmatched bases: 10. The CDR3: CASSETTGGVDYTF. CDR3 in DNA: TGTGCCAGCAGCGAGACGACAGGGGGGGTTGACTACACCTTC. The variable domain in full, completed from reference TRBV9 and TRBJ1-2, reads DSGVTQTPKHLITATGQRVTLRCSPRSGDLSVYWYQQSLDQGLQFLIQYYNGEERAKGNILERFSAQQFPDLHSELNLSSLELGDSALYFCASSETTGGVDYTFGSGTRLTVV.

This clone occurred many times. This sequence joins TRBV27 and TRBJ1-2, with 7 nucleotides matching TRBD1. Germline CDR1 MNHEY, CDR2 SMNVEV (reference sequence). Unmatched junction bases numbered 5, after V lost 9 bases and J lost 7 bases. CDR3 length equals 11 residues. The CDR3 protein is CASGQGGGYTF. DNA of the CDR3: TGTGCCAGTGGGCAGGGGGGTGGCTACACCTTC.

This sequence joins TRBV5-1 and TRBJ2-3, with 11 bases lining up with TRBD2. CDR1 is SGHRS and CDR2 is YFSETQ in the germline V gene. The ends lost 0 bases at V and 2 bases at J; junction bases unmatched: 11. This CDR3 has 19 residues. The CDR3: CASSLAELAGASNTDTQYF. CDR3 nucleotide sequence: TGCGCCAGCAGCTTGGCCGAACTAGCGGGGGCCAGCAACACAGATACGCAGTATTTT.

The CDR3 loop reads CASSGQGLFF. In nucleotides, the CDR3 is TGTGCCAGCAGTGGTCAGGGGCTGTTTTTT. The chain uses TRBV2 and TRBJ2-2, with a tentative D call TRBD1 (5 bases). CDR1 is SNHLY and CDR2 is FYNNEI in the germline V gene. V was shortened by 4 bases and J by 13 bases, with 7 bases between the two germline ends. The CDR3 spans 10 residues.